This TCR beta chain was obtained from a study of T cells in Graves' hyperthyroidism and ophthalmopathy. Study findings and constraints: In the blood, most expanded thyroid clonotypes above 0.001 appeared as well.

Germline V gene sequence: CDR1 LGHDT, CDR2 YNNKEL (reference sequence). The CDR3 totals 15 residues. V was cut by 0 bases and J by 4 bases, with 12 bases left in between. Researchers amplified the TCR beta CDR3 regions from RNA transcripts. HTBI primers were used for first-round RT-PCR of the TCR CDR3. Each CDR3 protein gets one entry after TCRdb re-called the multiplex PCR reads with MiXCR. The sample lists roughly 380,000 distinct CDR3 sequences; 14% were seen once. This clonotype was detected once. The antigen remains undetermined. A much more abundant neighbour one base away suggests this may be a read error.

This clonotype was sampled from an older woman with Graves' hyperthyroidism. The specimen was blood. This rearrangement joins TRBV3-1 to TRBJ1-1; D unresolved. The CDR3 spells CASSQEPELSTEAFF. The CDR3 bases are TGTGCCAGCAGCCAAGAACCAGAGTTGAGCACTGAAGCTTTCTTT.